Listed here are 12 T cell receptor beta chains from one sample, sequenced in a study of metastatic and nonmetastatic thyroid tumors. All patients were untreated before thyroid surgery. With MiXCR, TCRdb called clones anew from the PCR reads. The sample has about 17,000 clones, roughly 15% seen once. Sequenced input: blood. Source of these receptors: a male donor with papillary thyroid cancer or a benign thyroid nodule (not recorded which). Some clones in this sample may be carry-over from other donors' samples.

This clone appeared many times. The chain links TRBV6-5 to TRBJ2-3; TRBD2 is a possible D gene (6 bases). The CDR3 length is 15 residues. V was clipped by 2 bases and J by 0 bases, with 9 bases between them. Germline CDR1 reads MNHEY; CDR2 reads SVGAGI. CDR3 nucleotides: TGTGCCAGCAGTTACGCCGGGACTAGCACAGATACGCAGTATTTT. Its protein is CASSYAGTSTDTQYF.

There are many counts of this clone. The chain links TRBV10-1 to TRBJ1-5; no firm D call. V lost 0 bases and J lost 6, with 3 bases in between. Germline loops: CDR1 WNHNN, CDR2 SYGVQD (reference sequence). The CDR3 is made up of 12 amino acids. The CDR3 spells CASSESAQPQHF. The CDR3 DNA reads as TGCGCCAGCAGTGAGTCCGCTCAGCCCCAGCATTTT.

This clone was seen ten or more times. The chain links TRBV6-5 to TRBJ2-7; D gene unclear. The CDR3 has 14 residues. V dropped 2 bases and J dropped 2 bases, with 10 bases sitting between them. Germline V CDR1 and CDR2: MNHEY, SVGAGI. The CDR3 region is CASSYDGDTYEQYF. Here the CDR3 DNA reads TGTGCCAGCAGTTACGATGGAGATACCTACGAGCAGTACTTC.

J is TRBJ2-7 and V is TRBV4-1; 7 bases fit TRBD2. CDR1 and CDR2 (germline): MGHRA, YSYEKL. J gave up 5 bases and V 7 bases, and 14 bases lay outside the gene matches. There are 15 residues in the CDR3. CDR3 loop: CASIEDRGRANEQYF. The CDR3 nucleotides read TGCGCCAGCATCGAAGATAGAGGGAGGGCAAACGAGCAGTACTTC.

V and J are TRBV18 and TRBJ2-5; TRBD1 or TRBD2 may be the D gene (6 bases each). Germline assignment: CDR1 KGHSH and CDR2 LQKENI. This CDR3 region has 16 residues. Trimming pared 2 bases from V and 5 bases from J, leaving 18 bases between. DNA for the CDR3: TGTGCCAGCTCACCAGGGGGCCGCGGGGATACGGAGACCCAGTACTTC. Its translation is CASSPGGRGDTETQYF.

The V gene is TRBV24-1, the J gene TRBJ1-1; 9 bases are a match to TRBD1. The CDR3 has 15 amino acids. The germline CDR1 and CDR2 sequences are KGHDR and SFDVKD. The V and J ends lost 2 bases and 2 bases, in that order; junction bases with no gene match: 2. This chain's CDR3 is CATSDSTGGNTEAFF. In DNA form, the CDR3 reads TGTGCCACCAGTGATTCGACAGGGGGAAACACTGAAGCTTTCTTT.

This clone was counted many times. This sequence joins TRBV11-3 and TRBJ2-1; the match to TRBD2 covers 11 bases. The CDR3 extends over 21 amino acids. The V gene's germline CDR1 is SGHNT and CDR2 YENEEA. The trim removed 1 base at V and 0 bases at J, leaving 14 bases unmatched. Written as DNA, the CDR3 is TGTGCCAGCAGCTTAGTTGTGGGGGCTAGCGGGAGGACTAGCTCCTACAATGAGCAGTTCTTC. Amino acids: CASSLVVGASGRTSSYNEQFF.

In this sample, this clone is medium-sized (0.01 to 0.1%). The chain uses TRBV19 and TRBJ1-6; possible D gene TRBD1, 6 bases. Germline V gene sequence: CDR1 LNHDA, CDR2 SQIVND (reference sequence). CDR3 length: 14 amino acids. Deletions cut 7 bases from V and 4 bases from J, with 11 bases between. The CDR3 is CASKGVRYNSPLHF. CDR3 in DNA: TGTGCCAGTAAGGGGGTCCGATATAATTCACCCCTCCACTTT.

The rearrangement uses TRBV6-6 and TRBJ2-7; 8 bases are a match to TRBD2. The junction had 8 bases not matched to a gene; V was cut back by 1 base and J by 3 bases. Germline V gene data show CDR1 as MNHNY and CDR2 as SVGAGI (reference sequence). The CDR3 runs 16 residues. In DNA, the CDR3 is TGTGCCAGCAGTTACTTTCCAGCGGGAGAGGTCTACGAGCAGTACTTC. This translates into CASSYFPAGEVYEQYF.

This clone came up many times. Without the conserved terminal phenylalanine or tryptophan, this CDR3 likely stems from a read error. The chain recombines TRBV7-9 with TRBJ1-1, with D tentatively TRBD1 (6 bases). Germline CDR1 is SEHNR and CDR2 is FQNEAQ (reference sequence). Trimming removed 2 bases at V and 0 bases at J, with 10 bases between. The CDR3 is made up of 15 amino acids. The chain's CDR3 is CASSLTTGMNTEAFI. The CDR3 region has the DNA TGTGCCAGCAGCTTAACGACAGGCATGAACACTGAAGCTTTCATT.

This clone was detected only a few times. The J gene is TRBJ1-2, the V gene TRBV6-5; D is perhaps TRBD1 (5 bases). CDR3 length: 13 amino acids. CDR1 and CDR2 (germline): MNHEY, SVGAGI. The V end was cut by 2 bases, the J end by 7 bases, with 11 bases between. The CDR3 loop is CASSYIGEGGYTF. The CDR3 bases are TGTGCCAGCAGTTACATAGGGGAAGGTGGCTACACCTTC.

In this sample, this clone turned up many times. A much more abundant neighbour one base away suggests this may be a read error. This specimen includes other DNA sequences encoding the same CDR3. CDR3 nucleotide sequence: TGTGCCAGCACCCACGACAAGAACACCGAAGCTTTCTTT. It specifies CASTHDKNTEAFF. This chain connects TRBV6-2 or TRBV6-3 to TRBJ1-1; the D is unclear. The CDR3 has 13 residues. CDR1 and CDR2 from the germline V gene are MNHEY and SVGEGT.